Below are 12 T cell receptor beta chains sequenced from a single sample in a study of T cells in Graves' hyperthyroidism and ophthalmopathy. The source material, RNA transcripts, was used to amplify TCR beta CDR3 regions. The study used the HTBI primer set for a first-round RT-PCR of the TCR CDR3. TCRdb fed the multiplex PCR reads into MiXCR, producing one record per CDR3 protein. This table holds over 500,000 distinct CDR3 sequences, about 16% found once. Sequencing was carried out using blood. These receptors all stem from a woman between 25 and 40 years old with Graves' ophthalmopathy.

This clonotype was counted ten times or more. The chain couples TRBV29-1 to TRBJ2-1; D gene ambiguous. V was cut by 7 bases and J by 4 bases, with 14 bases left in between. The germline V gene has CDR1 SQVTM and CDR2 ANQGSEA. CDR3 length: 13 residues. For the CDR3, the DNA is TGCAGCGAGACTGGAAGAAATTACAATGAGCAGTTCTTC. It yields the protein CSETGRNYNEQFF.

This clonotype occurred many times. The gene calls are TRBV5-6 and TRBJ2-4; tentatively, D is TRBD1 (5 bases). The germline V and J ends were trimmed by 1 base and 3 bases, with 8 bases remaining between them. CDR3 length equals 14 residues. Per the germline V gene, CDR1 is SGHDT and CDR2 is YYEEEE. CDR3 loop: CASSLKGNKNIQYF. DNA for the CDR3: TGTGCCAGCAGCTTGAAGGGGAACAAAAACATTCAGTACTTC.

In this sample, this clonotype turned up many times. J is TRBJ1-5 and V is TRBV20-1, with TRBD1 identical over 7 bases. This CDR3 has 14 amino acids. The J segment lost 6 bases and the V segment lost 3 bases, leaving 8 bases of the junction unmatched. Looked up from germline, CDR1 is DFQATT and CDR2 is SNEGSKA (reference sequence). CDR3: CSASRGGVGQPQHF. In DNA form, the CDR3 reads TGCAGTGCTAGTAGAGGGGGCGTAGGTCAGCCCCAGCATTTT.

This clonotype occurred many times. V usage is TRBV28 and J usage is TRBJ1-5; tentative D call: TRBD1 (6 bases). V lost 6 bases and J lost 1, with 13 bases in between. Looked up from germline, CDR1 is MDHEN and CDR2 is SYDVKM. There are 15 residues in the CDR3. The CDR3 sequence is CASRTQGLSNQPQHF. The CDR3 nucleotides are TGTGCCAGCAGAACACAGGGTCTAAGCAATCAGCCCCAGCATTTT.

The V call is TRBV29-1, the J call TRBJ2-5, with D uncertain. V gave up 7 bases and J gave up 1 base, with 10 bases separating them. The germline gives CDR1 SQVTM, CDR2 ANQGSEA. This CDR3 has 12 residues. CDR3 sequence: CSANGPQETQYF. The DNA of the CDR3 is TGCAGCGCCAACGGACCCCAAGAGACCCAGTACTTC. The complete variable domain, with remaining parts taken from reference TRBV29-1 and TRBJ2-5, reads SAVISQKPSRDICQRGTSLTIQCQVDSQVTMMFWYRQQPGQSLTLIATANQGSEATYESGFVIDKFPISRPNLTFSTLTVSNMSPEDSSIYLCSANGPQETQYFGPGTRLLVL.

This clonotype was detected many times. This chain links TRBV12-3 or TRBV12-4 with TRBJ2-7; 9 bases match TRBD2. CDR3 size: 14 residues. V was clipped by 5 bases and J by 7 bases; unmatched bases: 9. This CDR3 is CASSTLAGVGEQYF. The CDR3 region has the DNA TGTGCCAGCAGTACTTTAGCGGGAGTCGGAGAGCAGTACTTC.

This clonotype was counted many times. J is TRBJ2-1 and V is TRBV3-1; 9 bases map to TRBD2. There are 16 residues in the CDR3. In germline, CDR1 is LGHDT, CDR2 YNNKEL (reference sequence). With 0 bases clipped from V and 7 bases from J, the junction kept 7 bases outside the gene matches. The CDR3 reads CASSQEGAGGSNEQFF. Here the CDR3 DNA reads TGTGCCAGCAGCCAAGAAGGAGCGGGAGGCTCGAATGAGCAGTTCTTC.

Only a few counts were recorded for this clonotype. The chain employs TRBV12-3 or TRBV12-4 and TRBJ2-7; no clear D gene. This CDR3 spans 12 amino acids. The V end lost 3 bases, the J end lost 3 bases, and 6 bases lay between the germline ends. This chain's CDR3 is CASSFNRYEQYF. The CDR3 DNA is TGTGCCAGCAGTTTTAATCGCTACGAGCAGTACTTC.

The V gene is TRBV9, the J gene TRBJ2-3; D unclear. The CDR3 has 16 residues. The germline V gene encodes CDR1 SGDLS and CDR2 YYNGEE. Trimming shortened V by 4 bases and J by 2 bases, and 17 bases separated the two germline ends. The CDR3 loop is CASSFIGYGDTDTQYF. The CDR3 region has the DNA TGTGCCAGCAGCTTCATAGGGTATGGGGACACAGATACGCAGTATTTT.

This clonotype showed up many times. The chain uses TRBV10-2 and TRBJ1-2; the D gene is possibly TRBD1 (6 bases). V was trimmed by 4 bases and J by 0 bases, leaving 12 bases between them. CDR3 size: 15 residues. Looked up from germline, CDR1 is WSHSY and CDR2 is SAAADI. In DNA form, the CDR3 reads TGCGCCAGCAGTGGGGGGCAGATTCCTAACTATGGCTACACCTTC. The encoded protein is CASSGGQIPNYGYTF.

This clonotype was detected many times. The CDR3 loop is CASSIGPGTSREQFF. In DNA form, the CDR3 reads TGTGCCAGCAGTATAGGGCCCGGGACTAGCCGTGAGCAGTTCTTC. The rearrangement uses TRBV28 and TRBJ2-1; 9 nucleotides align to TRBD2. Per germline, CDR1 MDHEN and CDR2 SYDVKM. The J segment lost 9 bases and the V segment lost 5 bases, leaving 11 bases of the junction unmatched. The CDR3 contains 15 residues.

This clonotype was recorded at least ten times. The rearrangement joins TRBV29-1 to TRBJ1-2; no clear D gene. V lost 6 bases and J lost 4, with 24 bases in between. The CDR3 is 16 residues long. Per the germline V gene, CDR1 is SQVTM and CDR2 is ANQGSEA. The CDR3 here is CSVVTTESGPFYGYTF. The CDR3 region has the DNA TGCAGCGTCGTCACCACCGAGTCGGGCCCCTTCTATGGCTACACCTTC.